The clone carrying this T cell receptor (beta chain) was counted a single time. This entry belongs to a study of blood T cell repertoires in COVID-19. At the level of the study: The origin of the acute and convalescent COVID-19 samples was the United States, Italy and Spain. Sample material is recorded as cDNA or gDNA derived from T cells, B-cell-depleted T cells, or PBMCs.

Method: immunoSEQ multiplex PCR; TCRdb's copy keeps in-frame clones and lacks some. The sample records 240,000 or so clones, roughly 90% being singletons. Source material: peripheral blood. This sequence was found in a woman aged 25 to 45 with acute or convalescent COVID-19.

The CDR3 DNA reads TGTGCCACCAGCAGAGCGGGAATCGAGGGTACTGAAGCTTTCTTT. It codes for CATSRAGIEGTEAFF. The J gene is TRBJ1-1, the V gene TRBV15; the D is unclear. The germline gives CDR1 LNHNV, CDR2 YYDKDF (reference sequence). The CDR3 is 15 residues long. V was shortened by 1 base and J by 5 bases, with 14 bases between the two germline ends.